The source of this T cell receptor beta chain is a study of vaccination effects on CD4 cells after COVID-19. Study conclusions and caveats: Small numbers of convalescent patients limited the study. It also lacked early post-infection timepoints. The study found marked clonal contraction of infection- and vaccine-induced clones late after vaccination. Common cold coronavirus cross-reactivity was shown by only 1 of 255 vaccine-induced clones in healthy vaccinees.

Sequencing in the ViraFEST assay came after antigen-specific CD4+ T cells had been expanded with viral peptide pools, which were used to stimulate PBMC. With more than 9 days of culture completed, CD4+ T cells were isolated. According to the study, vaccine recipients showed no prior SARS-CoV-2 infection and negative nucleocapsid antibodies. Trimming removed 2 bases from V and 0 bases from J, with 2 bases in between. The length of the CDR3 is 13 residues. Sequencing used immunoSEQ multiplex PCR; TCRdb keeps in-frame clones, though not all of them. The table has about 63,000 clones, less than 80% seen once. As regards this clone: What it binds is not known.

Sequenced material: CD4+ T cells from PBMCs cultured with HCoV-OC43 spike peptides, taken before COVID-19 vaccination. The subset is: HCoV-OC43 spike overlapping peptide pool stimulation. The receptor was isolated from a human donor who received a COVID-19 vaccine. The V and J genes are TRBV12-3 or TRBV12-4 and TRBJ1-3, with D uncertain. As DNA, the CDR3 is TGTGCCAGCAGTTTAACCTCTGGAAACACCATATATTTT. Translated: CASSLTSGNTIYF.